This T cell receptor (beta chain) was observed in a study of cytomegalovirus exposure and HLA in healthy donors. Donors in the study were healthy people who gave bone marrow. 60 Vbeta and 13 Jbeta primers were used in PCR. Profiling relied on immunoSEQ multiplex PCR, and the TCRdb table lists in-frame clones only, not all of them. The listing contains 60,000 to 75,000 clones. For this clone: Its cognate antigen is unknown.

The study, taken as a whole, reports: Segments of the TCR beta V type were, in most cases, productive about 87% or about 30% of the time in an earlier analysis. A later analysis found common viral pathogens apparently linked to several of the most significant clusters.

The V segment lost 4 bases and the J segment 1 base; nucleotides outside the gene matches: 9. The CDR3 spans 16 residues. Germline assignment: CDR1 SGHNT and CDR2 YYREEE (reference sequence). V and J are TRBV5-4 and TRBJ1-2; TRBD1 agrees at 8 bases. This TCR was sampled from a woman between 25 and 40 years old in good health and CMV-seronegative. Sequencing was done on a sample of PBMCs. CDR3 sequence (DNA): TGTGCCAGCAGCACCGGGACAGGTCGGGTTAACTATGGCTACACCTTC. Amino acid sequence: CASSTGTGRVNYGYTF.